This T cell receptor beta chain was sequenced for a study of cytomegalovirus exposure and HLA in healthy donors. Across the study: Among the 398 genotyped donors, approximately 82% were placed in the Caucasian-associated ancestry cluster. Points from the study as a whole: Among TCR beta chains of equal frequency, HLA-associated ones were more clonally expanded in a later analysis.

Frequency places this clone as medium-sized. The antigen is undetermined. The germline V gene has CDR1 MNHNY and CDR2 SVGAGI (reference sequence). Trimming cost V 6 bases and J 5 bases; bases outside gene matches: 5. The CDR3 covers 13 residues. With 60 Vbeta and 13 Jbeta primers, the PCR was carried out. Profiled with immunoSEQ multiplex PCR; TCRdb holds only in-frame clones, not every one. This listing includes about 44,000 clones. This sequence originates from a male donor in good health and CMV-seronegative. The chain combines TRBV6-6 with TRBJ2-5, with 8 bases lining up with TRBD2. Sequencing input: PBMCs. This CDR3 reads CASSRGGGETQYF. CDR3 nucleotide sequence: TGTGCCAGCAGCCGGGGGGGTGGCGAGACCCAGTACTTC.